The 10 T cell receptor beta chains presented below share a single source sample, sequenced in a study of T cells in Graves' hyperthyroidism and ophthalmopathy. RNA transcripts served as the template for amplifying TCR beta CDR3 regions. TCR CDR3 underwent first-round RT-PCR with the HTBI primer set. TCRdb independently ran MiXCR on the multiplex PCR reads; one entry per CDR3 protein. This table has 450,000 to 700,000 distinct CDR3 sequences, 46% appearing once. The source material was peripheral blood or thyroid tissue (not recorded which). The receptors were sampled from an adult woman with Graves' disease, either hyperthyroidism or ophthalmopathy (not recorded which).

The sample holds many counts of this clonotype. The chain couples TRBV7-3 to TRBJ2-5; D unresolved. V was trimmed by 5 bases and J by 5 bases, leaving 15 bases between them. Germline-derived CDR1 and CDR2 are SGHTA and FQGTGA. The CDR3 is 14 amino acids. The CDR3 is CASSPQATWETQYF. DNA of the CDR3: TGTGCCAGCAGCCCGCAAGCGACATGGGAGACCCAGTACTTC.

The chain has TRBV10-3 and TRBJ1-1, with D perhaps TRBD1 (6 bases). This CDR3 spans 14 amino acids. Germline CDR1 reads ENHRY; CDR2 reads SYGVKD. The V and J ends lost 5 bases and 5 bases respectively, with 15 bases between them. CDR3: CAISYRELGTEAFF. DNA for the CDR3: TGTGCCATCAGTTACAGGGAGTTGGGAACTGAAGCTTTCTTT.

This clonotype was seen many times. The chain recombines TRBV11-2 with TRBJ1-6, with D possibly being TRBD1 (5 bases). V was clipped by 4 bases and J by 2 bases, with 15 bases between them. CDR3 length equals 17 residues. CDR1 and CDR2 from the germline V gene are SGHAT and FQNNGV. The CDR3 sequence is CASSSGRWGTYNSPLHF. In nucleotides, the CDR3 is TGTGCCAGCAGCTCGGGAAGGTGGGGGACCTATAATTCACCCCTCCACTTT.

This clonotype came up a few times. The chain has TRBV27 and TRBJ2-7; 8 positions agree with TRBD2. This CDR3 spans 15 amino acids. Trimming at V came to 3 bases and at J to 7 bases, leaving 11 bases not matched to a gene. In germline, CDR1 is MNHEY, CDR2 SMNVEV (reference sequence). Written as DNA, the CDR3 is TGTGCCAGCAGTTTCGGGCCTAGCGGGTTACGAGAGCAGTACTTC. Encoded protein: CASSFGPSGLREQYF.

This clonotype was seen a few times. The chain combines TRBV15 with TRBJ1-5; D is perhaps TRBD1 (5 bases). CDR1 is LNHNV, CDR2 YYDKDF, per germline (reference sequence). The CDR3 covers 15 residues. V gave up 5 bases and J gave up 8 bases, with 19 bases separating them. As DNA, the CDR3 is TGTGCCACCAGCGCCTCAAGAGGTCAGGGCAAGCCCCAGCATTTT. The encoded protein is CATSASRGQGKPQHF.

The V call is TRBV2, the J call TRBJ2-2; D not resolved. With 3 bases removed from V and 4 bases from J, the gap between germline ends came to 6 bases. This CDR3 spans 13 amino acids. Germline V gives CDR1 SNHLY, CDR2 FYNNEI. CDR3 DNA: TGTGCCAGCAGTGACTCTAGCACCGGGGAGCTGTTTTTT. It specifies CASSDSSTGELFF. Together with reference TRBV2 and TRBJ2-2, the CDR3 gives the full variable domain: EPEVTQTPSHQVTQMGQEVILRCVPISNHLYFYWYRQILGQKVEFLVSFYNNEISEKSEIFDDQFSVERPDGSNFTLKIRSTKLEDSAMYFCASSDSSTGELFFGEGSRLTVL.

The chain has TRBV5-1 and TRBJ2-2; D may correspond to TRBD1 or TRBD2 (5 bases each). Germline lookup yields CDR1 SGHRS and CDR2 YFSETQ. The V end lost 5 bases, the J end lost 0 bases, and 11 bases lay between the germline ends. CDR3 length equals 15 residues. The CDR3 sequence: CASRNPGPNTGELFF. The CDR3 DNA is TGCGCCAGCAGAAATCCGGGACCGAACACCGGGGAGCTGTTTTTT.

This clonotype occurred many times. V and J are TRBV20-1 and TRBJ2-1; possibly TRBD2 for D (5 bases). The CDR3 runs to 15 residues. Per germline, CDR1 DFQATT and CDR2 SNEGSKA (reference sequence). Trimming shortened V by 6 bases and J by 2 bases, and 17 bases separated the two germline ends. The CDR3 DNA follows: TGCAGTGCCCGGACGGAGGACGAACCCTACAATGAGCAGTTCTTC. The encoded protein is CSARTEDEPYNEQFF.

The chain links TRBV10-3 to TRBJ2-5; TRBD2 aligns across 11 bases. The end of the DNA aligns better with TRBJ2-1, so the J call may be wrong. The CDR3 sequence is 16 residues long. The germline CDR1 and CDR2 sequences are ENHRY and SYGVKD. This CDR3 reads CAIKRDGTSGKDEQFF. As DNA, the CDR3 is TGTGCCATCAAGCGGGATGGGACTAGCGGTAAAGATGAGCAGTTCTTC.

The chain links TRBV5-1 to TRBJ1-1; D is uncertain. The germline CDR1 and CDR2 sequences are SGHRS and YFSETQ. The CDR3 loop spans 13 amino acids. V lost 0 bases and J lost 4, with 7 bases in between. The CDR3 spells CASSLAPRTEAFF. The DNA for the CDR3 is TGCGCCAGCAGCTTGGCCCCCCGCACTGAAGCTTTCTTT.